The rows below give T cell receptor beta chains drawn from one sample of a study of radiotherapy plus CTLA-4 blockade in lung cancer. Some clones are missing from TCRdb's copy, which holds only in-frame ones; the method was immunoSEQ multiplex PCR. The data hold 85,000 to 90,000 clones, with around 87% observed a single time. The sample consisted of peripheral blood, taken from a patient treated with radiotherapy plus ipilimumab. The receptors here all came from a human donor with non-small cell lung cancer that progressed on radiotherapy plus ipilimumab. CDR3s include the opening cysteine and the closing phenylalanine or tryptophan. Each record gives: CDR3 DNA, CDR3 protein, clone size, J gene, CDR3 length, V gene, D gene. D genes are given only for firm matches. Size is stated for part of the rows, as once, few or many counts, or as a class when the clone is expanded.

CDR3nt: TGTGCCAGCAGCCTAAAGGCGGGACGGAACACCGGGGAGCTGTTTTTT
CDR3aa: CASSLKAGRNTGELFF
abundance: -
j_gene: TRBJ2-2
len: 16
v_gene: TRBV7-2
d_gene: -

CDR3nt: TGCGCCAGCAGCCTTGGAGGGACTAGCGGGGTGGATACGCAGTATTTT
CDR3aa: CASSLGGTSGVDTQYF
abundance: -
j_gene: TRBJ2-3
len: 16
v_gene: TRBV5-1
d_gene: TRBD2

CDR3nt: TGTGCCAGCAGCGCCGCCACGAATCTTTACAATGAGCAGTTCTTC
CDR3aa: CASSAATNLYNEQFF
abundance: -
j_gene: TRBJ2-1
len: 15
v_gene: TRBV9
d_gene: -

CDR3nt: TGTGCCAGCAGCGGCCGGGTTGCAGGGAATTCACCCCTCCACTTT
CDR3aa: CASSGRVAGNSPLHF
abundance: -
j_gene: TRBJ1-6
len: 15
v_gene: TRBV9
d_gene: -

CDR3nt: TGTGCCAGCTCTCGACAGCCCATGAACACTGAAGCTTTCTTT
CDR3aa: CASSRQPMNTEAFF
abundance: -
j_gene: TRBJ1-1
len: 14
v_gene: TRBV18
d_gene: -

CDR3nt: TGTGCCATCAGTGAGTCTTCGCAGGTGAACACTGAAGCTTTCTTT
CDR3aa: CAISESSQVNTEAFF
abundance: -
j_gene: TRBJ1-1
len: 15
v_gene: TRBV10-3
d_gene: -

CDR3nt: TGTGCCACCAGCAGGGGAGGGACTAGCGGGGGTGAAGATACGCAGTATTTT
CDR3aa: CATSRGGTSGGEDTQYF
abundance: -
j_gene: TRBJ2-3
len: 17
v_gene: TRBV15
d_gene: TRBD2

CDR3nt: TGTGCCTGGAGTGTGGTAAGCTACGAGCAGTACTTC
CDR3aa: CAWSVVSYEQYF
abundance: -
j_gene: TRBJ2-7
len: 12
v_gene: TRBV30
d_gene: -

CDR3nt: TGTGCCAGCAGCCCAGGGTACACCACTGAAGCTTTCTTT
CDR3aa: CASSPGYTTEAFF
abundance: -
j_gene: TRBJ1-1
len: 13
v_gene: TRBV11-1
d_gene: -

CDR3nt: TGTGCCAGCAGCCAAGAATTGTGGCGGGGGGACTCCTACAATGAGCAGTTCTTC
CDR3aa: CASSQELWRGDSYNEQFF
abundance: -
j_gene: TRBJ2-1
len: 18
v_gene: TRBV4-2
d_gene: TRBD2

CDR3nt: TGTGCCATAGGAAGCGGGCCTCAGGAGGGGTACTTC
CDR3aa: CAIGSGPQEGYF
abundance: -
j_gene: TRBJ2-7
len: 12
v_gene: TRBV10-3
d_gene: -

CDR3nt: TGTGCCAGCGAAGGGACAAATCTCATGAACACTGAAGCTTTCTTT
CDR3aa: CASEGTNLMNTEAFF
abundance: -
j_gene: TRBJ1-1
len: 15
v_gene: TRBV6-1
d_gene: -

CDR3nt: TGCGCCAGCAGAGTGACAGACACAGATACGCAGTATTTT
CDR3aa: CASRVTDTDTQYF
abundance: -
j_gene: TRBJ2-3
len: 13
v_gene: TRBV5-1
d_gene: -

CDR3nt: TGTGCCAGCAGCAGACAGGGGGCGGTAAAACTGTTTTTT
CDR3aa: CASSRQGAVKLFF
abundance: -
j_gene: TRBJ1-4
len: 13
v_gene: TRBV6-1
d_gene: TRBD1

CDR3nt: TGTGCCAGCAGCCCGGGGTCGGGTGCTAGCACAGATACGCAGTATTTT
CDR3aa: CASSPGSGASTDTQYF
abundance: -
j_gene: TRBJ2-3
len: 16
v_gene: TRBV7-3
d_gene: -

CDR3nt: TGTGCCAGCAGCCAAGATTGGTCGGGGGACTATGGCTACACCTTC
CDR3aa: CASSQDWSGDYGYTF
abundance: -
j_gene: TRBJ1-2
len: 15
v_gene: TRBV4-2
d_gene: -

CDR3nt: TGTGCCAGCTCACCTCAGCGGCCTAGCTCCTATAATTCACCCCTCCACTTT
CDR3aa: CASSPQRPSSYNSPLHF
abundance: -
j_gene: TRBJ1-6
len: 17
v_gene: TRBV18
d_gene: -

CDR3nt: TGTGCCAGCAGCTTAGGCGGGGGGACCCATGAGACCCAGTACTTC
CDR3aa: CASSLGGGTHETQYF
abundance: -
j_gene: TRBJ2-5
len: 15
v_gene: TRBV7-2
d_gene: TRBD2

CDR3nt: TGTGCCAGCGGTGGCAAGTTGGGACAGGGAAGCGCCTACGAGCAGTACTTC
CDR3aa: CASGGKLGQGSAYEQYF
abundance: -
j_gene: TRBJ2-7
len: 17
v_gene: TRBV2
d_gene: TRBD1

CDR3nt: TGTGCCAGCAGCCGGGGGGAGGTCCCACTGTTTTTT
CDR3aa: CASSRGEVPLFF
abundance: -
j_gene: TRBJ1-4
len: 12
v_gene: TRBV14
d_gene: -

CDR3nt: TGTGCCAGCAGCTTTGTAAGGCGGGGTAGCTGGGAGACCCAGTACTTC
CDR3aa: CASSFVRRGSWETQYF
abundance: -
j_gene: TRBJ2-5
len: 16
v_gene: TRBV5-6
d_gene: -

CDR3nt: TGCGCCAGCAGGCCCCCCGCGAGGAGTATAGATACGCAGTATTTT
CDR3aa: CASRPPARSIDTQYF
abundance: -
j_gene: TRBJ2-3
len: 15
v_gene: TRBV10-1
d_gene: -

CDR3nt: TGTGCCAGCTCACCCCACCAAGAGACCCAGTACTTC
CDR3aa: CASSPHQETQYF
abundance: -
j_gene: TRBJ2-5
len: 12
v_gene: TRBV18
d_gene: -

CDR3nt: TGCGCCAGCAGCTTGGAAGGATATGGACAGGGGCAGAACTATGGCTACACCTTC
CDR3aa: CASSLEGYGQGQNYGYTF
abundance: -
j_gene: TRBJ1-2
len: 18
v_gene: TRBV5-1
d_gene: TRBD1

CDR3nt: TGTGCCAGCAGCGCGGGACAGGCCAATTCACCCCTCCACTTT
CDR3aa: CASSAGQANSPLHF
abundance: -
j_gene: TRBJ1-6
len: 14
v_gene: TRBV7-9
d_gene: TRBD1

CDR3nt: TGTGCCAGCAGAAGACAGGGGGGTGGAAACACCATATATTTT
CDR3aa: CASRRQGGGNTIYF
abundance: -
j_gene: TRBJ1-3
len: 14
v_gene: TRBV6-5
d_gene: TRBD1

CDR3nt: TGTGCCAGCAGACGTACAGGGGGCGCGAATGAGCAGTTCTTC
CDR3aa: CASRRTGGANEQFF
abundance: -
j_gene: TRBJ2-1
len: 14
v_gene: TRBV6-5
d_gene: TRBD1

CDR3nt: TGTGCCACGGACAAACAGGTGAACACTGAAGCTTTCTTT
CDR3aa: CATDKQVNTEAFF
abundance: -
j_gene: TRBJ1-1
len: 13
v_gene: TRBV30
d_gene: -

CDR3nt: TGCAGCGTTGATACTAGCGGGAGGGCCTCGGGGACCCAGTACTTC
CDR3aa: CSVDTSGRASGTQYF
abundance: -
j_gene: TRBJ2-5
len: 15
v_gene: TRBV29-1
d_gene: TRBD2

CDR3nt: TGTGCCAGTAGTATCTTAGCCGGGGAGCTGTTTTTT
CDR3aa: CASSILAGELFF
abundance: once
j_gene: TRBJ2-2
len: 12
v_gene: TRBV19
d_gene: -

CDR3nt: TGTGCCAGCTCACCAGGTCATGGACGGTACTCTGGAAACACCATATATTTT
CDR3aa: CASSPGHGRYSGNTIYF
abundance: -
j_gene: TRBJ1-3
len: 17
v_gene: TRBV18
d_gene: -

CDR3nt: TGTGCCAGCAGCGTCCAGGGTTACGGGGCCAACGTCCTGACTTTC
CDR3aa: CASSVQGYGANVLTF
abundance: -
j_gene: TRBJ2-6
len: 15
v_gene: TRBV7-2
d_gene: -

CDR3nt: TGCAGCTTTTATGGAGGGGACAGAGATAGCTATGGCTACACCTTC
CDR3aa: CSFYGGDRDSYGYTF
abundance: -
j_gene: TRBJ1-2
len: 15
v_gene: TRBV29-1
d_gene: TRBD1

CDR3nt: TGTGCCAGCAGTTCTAGCGGGGGGGCCGAAGAGCAGTACTTC
CDR3aa: CASSSSGGAEEQYF
abundance: -
j_gene: TRBJ2-5
len: 14
v_gene: TRBV28
d_gene: TRBD2

CDR3nt: TGTGCCAGCAGCCCTGGCCCAGGAGCTAATGAGCAGTTCTTC
CDR3aa: CASSPGPGANEQFF
abundance: -
j_gene: TRBJ2-1
len: 14
v_gene: TRBV7-9
d_gene: -

CDR3nt: TGTGCCAGCAGCTTAGGGGCGGGGGGATTGATTGGCGGCAATGAGCAGTTCTTC
CDR3aa: CASSLGAGGLIGGNEQFF
abundance: -
j_gene: TRBJ2-1
len: 18
v_gene: TRBV7-9
d_gene: TRBD2

CDR3nt: TGTGCCGGCAGCGTAGCTTTAGACAACTATGGCTACACCTTC
CDR3aa: CAGSVALDNYGYTF
abundance: once
j_gene: TRBJ1-2
len: 14
v_gene: TRBV9
d_gene: -

CDR3nt: TGTGCCAGCAGCGTACGAGGGGACACCAACACCGGGGAGCTGTTTTTT
CDR3aa: CASSVRGDTNTGELFF
abundance: once
j_gene: TRBJ2-2
len: 16
v_gene: TRBV9
d_gene: -

CDR3nt: TGCAGCGTGTCGGAGGGACAGGGGCCCTACGAGCAGTACTTC
CDR3aa: CSVSEGQGPYEQYF
abundance: -
j_gene: TRBJ2-7
len: 14
v_gene: TRBV29-1
d_gene: TRBD1

CDR3nt: TGCGCCAGCAGCCAAGGCCCCGGGACAGGGGGAGAGACCCAGTACTTC
CDR3aa: CASSQGPGTGGETQYF
abundance: -
j_gene: TRBJ2-5
len: 16
v_gene: TRBV4-1
d_gene: TRBD1

CDR3nt: TGTGCCAGCAGCTTAAATCGACAGGGCCTAGGGGAAAAACTGTTTTTT
CDR3aa: CASSLNRQGLGEKLFF
abundance: few
j_gene: TRBJ1-4
len: 16
v_gene: TRBV7-2
d_gene: TRBD1

CDR3nt: TGCAGCGTTGAAGATCTGGCGGGGGCCAACACCGGGGAGCTGTTTTTT
CDR3aa: CSVEDLAGANTGELFF
abundance: -
j_gene: TRBJ2-2
len: 16
v_gene: TRBV29-1
d_gene: -

CDR3nt: TGTGCCTGGAGTCGACGGGAACGGGAGCAGTACTTC
CDR3aa: CAWSRREREQYF
abundance: -
j_gene: TRBJ2-7
len: 12
v_gene: TRBV30
d_gene: -

CDR3nt: TGTGCCAGCAGTTTAACGGGGGGAAGTGAAGCTTTCTTT
CDR3aa: CASSLTGGSEAFF
abundance: -
j_gene: TRBJ1-1
len: 13
v_gene: TRBV27
d_gene: -

CDR3nt: TGTGCCAGCAGTGCTCCGGGACATTTCTCCTACGAGCAGTACTTC
CDR3aa: CASSAPGHFSYEQYF
abundance: -
j_gene: TRBJ2-7
len: 15
v_gene: TRBV6-4
d_gene: -

CDR3nt: TGTGCCAGCAGCCAACGACTAGCGGGGGACACCGGGGAGCTGTTTTTT
CDR3aa: CASSQRLAGDTGELFF
abundance: -
j_gene: TRBJ2-2
len: 16
v_gene: TRBV4-2
d_gene: TRBD2